This T cell receptor (beta chain) was obtained from a study of shared clonotypes between healthy human individuals. Clones were read by immunoSEQ multiplex PCR, and TCRdb kept only the in-frame ones, dropping some. The table shows under 850,000 clones, with more than 85% occurring only once. It was CD45RO-negative cells, positively selected for CCR7, that made up naive CD8 cells, with terminally differentiated effector memory CD45RA+ cells excluded. The CDR3 runs to 15 residues. Germline lookup yields CDR1 SGHRS and CDR2 YFSETQ. Germline trimming cut 4 bases from V and 1 base from J; bases unmatched to any gene: 8.

This TCR was sampled from a man aged 25 to 45 in good health. The sample consisted of naive CD8+ T cells sorted from blood. The chain is built from TRBV5-1 and TRBJ2-7; 7 positions match TRBD1. The DNA for the CDR3 is TGCGCCAGCAGCCGACCGGGACAGTCGTCCTACGAGCAGTACTTC. Protein product: CASSRPGQSSYEQYF.